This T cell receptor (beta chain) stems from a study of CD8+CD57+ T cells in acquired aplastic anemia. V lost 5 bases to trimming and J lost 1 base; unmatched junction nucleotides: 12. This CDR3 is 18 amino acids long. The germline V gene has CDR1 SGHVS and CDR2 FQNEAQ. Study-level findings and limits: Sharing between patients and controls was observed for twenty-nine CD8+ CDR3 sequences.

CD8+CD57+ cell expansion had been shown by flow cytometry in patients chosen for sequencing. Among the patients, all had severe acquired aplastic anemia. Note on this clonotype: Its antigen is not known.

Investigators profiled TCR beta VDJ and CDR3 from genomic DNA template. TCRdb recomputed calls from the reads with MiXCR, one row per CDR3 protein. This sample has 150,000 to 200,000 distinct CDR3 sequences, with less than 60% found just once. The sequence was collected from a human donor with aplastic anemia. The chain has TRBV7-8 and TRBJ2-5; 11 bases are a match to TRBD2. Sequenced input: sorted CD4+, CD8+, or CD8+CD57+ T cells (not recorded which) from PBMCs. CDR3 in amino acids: CASSHALGLAAFQETQYF. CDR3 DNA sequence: TGTGCCAGCAGCCATGCGCTGGGACTAGCGGCTTTCCAAGAGACCCAGTACTTC.